The subject of this entry is one TCR beta chain. Its antigen is not identified. The CDR3 length is 14 residues. Trimming stripped 2 bases from V and 5 bases from J, with 12 bases between. Germline V CDR1 and CDR2: SGHRS, YFSETQ. This sample was taken from a study of T cell repertoires in cytomegalovirus infection. A single record per CDR3 protein comes from TCRdb applying MiXCR to the reads. The data contain approximately 110,000 distinct CDR3 sequences, over 30% of them singletons. The V call is TRBV5-1, the J call TRBJ2-3; D is perhaps TRBD1 or TRBD2 (6 bases each). The TCR sequence derives from a human donor in good health (CMV status not recorded). Some clones in this sample may be carry-over from other donors' samples. The input for sequencing was CD8+ T cells from cultured PBMCs, taken from culture after CMV antigen stimulation. The CDR3 region has the DNA TGCGCCAGCAGCTTCCGGGGGCCGGGAGATACGCAGTATTTT. Protein sequence: CASSFRGPGDTQYF.